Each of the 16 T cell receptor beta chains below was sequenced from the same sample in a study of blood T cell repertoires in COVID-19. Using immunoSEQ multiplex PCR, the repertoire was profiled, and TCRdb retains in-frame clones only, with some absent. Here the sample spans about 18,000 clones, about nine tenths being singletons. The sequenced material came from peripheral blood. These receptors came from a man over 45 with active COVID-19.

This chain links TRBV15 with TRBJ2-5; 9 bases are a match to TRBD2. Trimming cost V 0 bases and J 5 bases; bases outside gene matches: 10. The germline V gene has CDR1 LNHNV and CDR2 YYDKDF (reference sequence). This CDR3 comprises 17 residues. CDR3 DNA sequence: TGTGCCACCAGCAGAGATCCTGGCGGGAGGGCCGTGGAGACCCAGTACTTC. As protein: CATSRDPGGRAVETQYF.

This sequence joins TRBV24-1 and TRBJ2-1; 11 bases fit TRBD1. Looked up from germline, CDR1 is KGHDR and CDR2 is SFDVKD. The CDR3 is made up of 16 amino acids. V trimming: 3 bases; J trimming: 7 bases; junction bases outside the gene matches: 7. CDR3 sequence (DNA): TGTGCCACCAGTGATCCGGGACAGGGGGTTTGGAATGAGCAGTTCTTC. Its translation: CATSDPGQGVWNEQFF.

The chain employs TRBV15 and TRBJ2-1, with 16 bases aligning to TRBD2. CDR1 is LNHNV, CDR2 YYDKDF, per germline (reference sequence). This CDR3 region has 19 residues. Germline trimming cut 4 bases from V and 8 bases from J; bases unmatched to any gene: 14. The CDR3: CATSTPLGTSGRAPHEQFF. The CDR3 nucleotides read TGTGCCACCAGCACCCCCCTCGGGACTAGCGGGAGGGCCCCCCATGAGCAGTTCTTC.

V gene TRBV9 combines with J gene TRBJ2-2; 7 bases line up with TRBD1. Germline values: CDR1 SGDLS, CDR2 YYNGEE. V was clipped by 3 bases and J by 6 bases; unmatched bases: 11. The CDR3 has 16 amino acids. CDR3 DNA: TGTGCCAGCAGCGCCCGAGAGGGGGCCGGCTCCGGGGAGCTGTTTTTT. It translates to CASSAREGAGSGELFF.

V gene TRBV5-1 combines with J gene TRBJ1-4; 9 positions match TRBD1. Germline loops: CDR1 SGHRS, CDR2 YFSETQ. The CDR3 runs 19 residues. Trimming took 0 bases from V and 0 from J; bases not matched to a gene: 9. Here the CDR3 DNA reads TGCGCCAGCAGCTTGGCCCCCGGGACAGGGTTTGCAACTAATGAAAAACTGTTTTTT. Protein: CASSLAPGTGFATNEKLFF.

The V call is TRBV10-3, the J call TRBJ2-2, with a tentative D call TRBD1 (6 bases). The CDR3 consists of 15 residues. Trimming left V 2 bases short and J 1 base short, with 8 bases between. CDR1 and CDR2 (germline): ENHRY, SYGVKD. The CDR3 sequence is CAISERGRNTGELFF. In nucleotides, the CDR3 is TGTGCCATCAGTGAGAGGGGGAGGAACACCGGGGAGCTGTTTTTT.

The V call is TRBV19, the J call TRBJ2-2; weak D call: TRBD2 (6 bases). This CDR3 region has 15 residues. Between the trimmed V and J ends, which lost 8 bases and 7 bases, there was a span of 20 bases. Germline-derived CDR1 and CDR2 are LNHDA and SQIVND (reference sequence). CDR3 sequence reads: CASSKMGGVHGELFF. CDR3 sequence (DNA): TGTGCCAGTTCCAAAATGGGGGGAGTTCACGGGGAGCTGTTTTTT.

CDR3 coding DNA: TGCAGTGCTAGTAGGGGAAGCTCCTACGAGCAGTACTTC. Its protein is CSASRGSSYEQYF. V and J are TRBV20-1 and TRBJ2-7; D perhaps matches TRBD1 (5 bases). Trimming shortened V by 3 bases and J by 0 bases, and 9 bases separated the two germline ends. Germline V gives CDR1 DFQATT, CDR2 SNEGSKA (reference sequence). The CDR3 consists of 13 residues.

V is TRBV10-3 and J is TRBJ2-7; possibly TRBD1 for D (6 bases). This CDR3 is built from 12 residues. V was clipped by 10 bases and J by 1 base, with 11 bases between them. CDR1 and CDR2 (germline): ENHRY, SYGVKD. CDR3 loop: CATSRGSYEQYF. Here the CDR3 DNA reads TGTGCCACCAGCAGGGGATCCTACGAGCAGTACTTC.

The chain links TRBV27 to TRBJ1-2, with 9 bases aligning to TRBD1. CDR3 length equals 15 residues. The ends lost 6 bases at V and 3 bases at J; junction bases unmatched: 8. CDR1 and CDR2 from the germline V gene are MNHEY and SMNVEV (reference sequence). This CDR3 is CASRPIQGADYGYTF. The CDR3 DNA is TGTGCCAGCAGACCCATACAGGGGGCGGACTATGGCTACACCTTC.

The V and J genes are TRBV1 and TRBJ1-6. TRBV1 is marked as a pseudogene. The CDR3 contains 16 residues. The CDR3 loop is CTSSQDHRDSYSPLHF. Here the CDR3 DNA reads TGCACCAGCAGCCAAGATCATCGGGACTCATACTCACCCCTCCACTTT.

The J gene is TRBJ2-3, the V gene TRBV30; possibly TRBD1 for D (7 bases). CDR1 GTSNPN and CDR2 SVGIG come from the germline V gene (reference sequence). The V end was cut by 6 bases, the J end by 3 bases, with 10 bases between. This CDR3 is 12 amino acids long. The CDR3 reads CACSGGTDTQYF. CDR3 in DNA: TGTGCCTGTTCAGGGGGGACAGATACGCAGTATTTT.

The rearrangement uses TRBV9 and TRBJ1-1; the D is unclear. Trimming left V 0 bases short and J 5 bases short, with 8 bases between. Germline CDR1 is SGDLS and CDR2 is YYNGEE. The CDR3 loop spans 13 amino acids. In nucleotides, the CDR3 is TGTGCCAGCAGCGTAGCAGGTCAGACTGAAGCTTTCTTT. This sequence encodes CASSVAGQTEAFF.

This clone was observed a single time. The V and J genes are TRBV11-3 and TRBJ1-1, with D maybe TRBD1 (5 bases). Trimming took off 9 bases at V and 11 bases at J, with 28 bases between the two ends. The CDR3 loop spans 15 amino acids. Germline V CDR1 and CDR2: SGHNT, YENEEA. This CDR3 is CASTNSGTGGGGAFF. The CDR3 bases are TGTGCCAGTACCAATAGTGGCACTGGCGGGGGTGGGGCTTTCTTT.

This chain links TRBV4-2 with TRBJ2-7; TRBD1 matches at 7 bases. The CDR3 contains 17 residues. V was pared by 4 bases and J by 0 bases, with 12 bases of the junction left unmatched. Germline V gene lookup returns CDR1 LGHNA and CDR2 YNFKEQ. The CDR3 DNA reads TGTGCCAGCAGCCGTACCGGGACAGAGGGGAGCTCCTACGAGCAGTACTTC. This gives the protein CASSRTGTEGSSYEQYF.

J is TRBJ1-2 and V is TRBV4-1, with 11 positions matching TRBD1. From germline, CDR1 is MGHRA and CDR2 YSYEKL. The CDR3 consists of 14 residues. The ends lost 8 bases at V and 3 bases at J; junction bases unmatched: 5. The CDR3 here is CASQDRGLHYGYTF. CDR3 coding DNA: TGCGCCAGCCAGGACAGGGGGCTCCACTATGGCTACACCTTC.